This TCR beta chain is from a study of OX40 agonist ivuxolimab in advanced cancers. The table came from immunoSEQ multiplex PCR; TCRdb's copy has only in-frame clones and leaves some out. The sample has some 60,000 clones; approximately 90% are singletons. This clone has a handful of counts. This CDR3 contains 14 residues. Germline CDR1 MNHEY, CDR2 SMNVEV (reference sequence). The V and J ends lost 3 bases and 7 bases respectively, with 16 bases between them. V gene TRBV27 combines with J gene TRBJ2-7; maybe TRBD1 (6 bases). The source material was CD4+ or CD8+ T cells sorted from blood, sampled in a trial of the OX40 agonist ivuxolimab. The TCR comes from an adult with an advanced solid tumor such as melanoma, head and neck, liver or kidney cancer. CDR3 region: CASSFSHQGWEQYF. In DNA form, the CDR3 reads TGTGCCAGCAGTTTCAGTCATCAGGGGTGGGAGCAGTACTTC.